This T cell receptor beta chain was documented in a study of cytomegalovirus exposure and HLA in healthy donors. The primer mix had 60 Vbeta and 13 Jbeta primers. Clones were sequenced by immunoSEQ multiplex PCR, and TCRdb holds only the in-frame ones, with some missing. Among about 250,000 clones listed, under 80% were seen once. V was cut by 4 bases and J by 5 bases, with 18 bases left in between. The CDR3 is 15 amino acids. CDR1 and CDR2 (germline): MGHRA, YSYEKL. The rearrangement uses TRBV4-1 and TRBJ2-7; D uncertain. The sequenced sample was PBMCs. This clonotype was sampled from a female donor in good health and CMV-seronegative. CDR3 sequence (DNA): TGCGCCAGCAGCCCGACGGGTATGTCGCATCACGAGCAGTACTTC. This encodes CASSPTGMSHHEQYF.